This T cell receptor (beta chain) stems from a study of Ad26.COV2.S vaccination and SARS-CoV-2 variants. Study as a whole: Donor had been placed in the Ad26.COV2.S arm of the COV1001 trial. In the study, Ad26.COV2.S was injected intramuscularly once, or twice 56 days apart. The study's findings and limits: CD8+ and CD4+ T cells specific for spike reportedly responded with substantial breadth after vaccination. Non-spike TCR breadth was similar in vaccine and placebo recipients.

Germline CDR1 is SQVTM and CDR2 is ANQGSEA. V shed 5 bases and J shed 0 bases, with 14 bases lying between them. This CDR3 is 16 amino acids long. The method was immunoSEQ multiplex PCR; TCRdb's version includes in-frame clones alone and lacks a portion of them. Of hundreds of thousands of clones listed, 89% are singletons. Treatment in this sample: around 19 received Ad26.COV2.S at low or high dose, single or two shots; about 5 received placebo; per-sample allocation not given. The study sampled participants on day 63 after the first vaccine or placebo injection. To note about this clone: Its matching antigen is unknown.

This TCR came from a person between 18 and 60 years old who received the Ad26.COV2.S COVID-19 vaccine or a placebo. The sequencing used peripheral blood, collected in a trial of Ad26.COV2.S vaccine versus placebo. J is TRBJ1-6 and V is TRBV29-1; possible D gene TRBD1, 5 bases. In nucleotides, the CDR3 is TGCAGCGTTAGATTGGGGACCAGCTCCTATAATTCACCCCTCCACTTT. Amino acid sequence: CSVRLGTSSYNSPLHF.